This T cell receptor beta chain was documented in a study of neoadjuvant anti-PD-1 for oral cavity cancer. Across the whole study: Around day 43, patients without progression received a fourth nivolumab dose before surgery.

The CDR3 extends over 15 amino acids. V lost 1 base to trimming and J lost 0 bases, with 4 bases between them. Germline V gene lookup returns CDR1 LNHDA and CDR2 SQIVND (reference sequence). The table came from immunoSEQ multiplex PCR; TCRdb's copy has only in-frame clones and leaves some out. The sample consists of 60,000 to 75,000 clones, 65% to 80% of them appearing once. The chain couples TRBV19 to TRBJ2-6; unclear D gene. The sequencing used PBMCs, collected before nivolumab (anti-PD-1) treatment. This TCR was sampled from a person between 35 and 79 years old with oral cavity squamous cell carcinoma. CDR3 in amino acids: CASSIVLSGANVLTF. CDR3 DNA sequence: TGTGCCAGTAGTATAGTACTCTCTGGGGCCAACGTCCTGACTTTC.